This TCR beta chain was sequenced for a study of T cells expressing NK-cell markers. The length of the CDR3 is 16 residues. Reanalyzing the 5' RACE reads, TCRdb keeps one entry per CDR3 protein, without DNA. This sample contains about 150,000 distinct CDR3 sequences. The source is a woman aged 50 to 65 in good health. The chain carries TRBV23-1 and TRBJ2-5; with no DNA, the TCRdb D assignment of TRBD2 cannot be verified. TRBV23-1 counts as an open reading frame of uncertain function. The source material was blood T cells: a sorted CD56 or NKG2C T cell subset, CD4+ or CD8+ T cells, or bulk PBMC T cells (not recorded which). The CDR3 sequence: CASSPRGGRGSETQYF.